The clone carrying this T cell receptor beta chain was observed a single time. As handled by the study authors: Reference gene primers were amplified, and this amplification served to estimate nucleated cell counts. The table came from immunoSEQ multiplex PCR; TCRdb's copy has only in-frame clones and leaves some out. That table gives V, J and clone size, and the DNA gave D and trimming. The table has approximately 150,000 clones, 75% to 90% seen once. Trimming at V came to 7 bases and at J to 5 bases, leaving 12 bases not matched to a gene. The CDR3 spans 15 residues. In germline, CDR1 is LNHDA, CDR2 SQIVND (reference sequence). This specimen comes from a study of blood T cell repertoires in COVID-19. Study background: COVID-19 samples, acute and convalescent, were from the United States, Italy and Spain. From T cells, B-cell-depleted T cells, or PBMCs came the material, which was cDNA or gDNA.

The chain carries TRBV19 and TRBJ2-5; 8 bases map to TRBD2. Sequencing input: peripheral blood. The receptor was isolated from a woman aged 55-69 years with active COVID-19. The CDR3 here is CASKTRRGAGETQYF. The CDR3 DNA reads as TGTGCCAGTAAGACCAGGCGGGGGGCTGGGGAGACCCAGTACTTC.